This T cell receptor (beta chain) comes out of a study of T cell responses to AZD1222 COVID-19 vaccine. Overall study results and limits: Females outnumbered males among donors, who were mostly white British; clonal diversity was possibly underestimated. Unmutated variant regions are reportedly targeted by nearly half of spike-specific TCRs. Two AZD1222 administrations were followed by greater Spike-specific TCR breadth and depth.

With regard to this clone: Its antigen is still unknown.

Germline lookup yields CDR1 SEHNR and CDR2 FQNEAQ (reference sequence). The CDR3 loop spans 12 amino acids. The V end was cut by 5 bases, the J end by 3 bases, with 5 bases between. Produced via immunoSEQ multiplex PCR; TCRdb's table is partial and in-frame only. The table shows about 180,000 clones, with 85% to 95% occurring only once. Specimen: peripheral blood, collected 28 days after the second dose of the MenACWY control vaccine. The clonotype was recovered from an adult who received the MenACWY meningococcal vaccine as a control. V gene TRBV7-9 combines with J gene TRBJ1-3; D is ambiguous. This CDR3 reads CASSLNGNTIYF. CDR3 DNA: TGTGCCAGCAGCCTAAATGGAAACACCATATATTTT.